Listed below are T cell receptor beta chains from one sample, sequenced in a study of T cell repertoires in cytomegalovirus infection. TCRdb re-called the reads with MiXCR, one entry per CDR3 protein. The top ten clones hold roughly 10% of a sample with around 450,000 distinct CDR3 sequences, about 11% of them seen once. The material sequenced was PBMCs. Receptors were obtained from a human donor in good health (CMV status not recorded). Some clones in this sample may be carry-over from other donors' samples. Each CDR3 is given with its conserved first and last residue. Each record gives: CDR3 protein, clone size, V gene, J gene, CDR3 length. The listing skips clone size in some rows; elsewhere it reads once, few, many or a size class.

CDR3aa: CASNPRGGRSTDTQYF; abundance: few; v_gene: TRBV28; j_gene: TRBJ2-3; len: 16
CDR3aa: CASSSLDRGRSPLHF; abundance: NA; v_gene: TRBV28; j_gene: TRBJ1-6; len: 15
CDR3aa: CASSTGPGVETQYF; abundance: few; v_gene: TRBV5-1; j_gene: TRBJ2-5; len: 14
CDR3aa: CASSPTGDSNQPQHF; abundance: many; v_gene: TRBV12-3/TRBV12-4; j_gene: TRBJ1-5; len: 15
CDR3aa: CASSVRGDDVLTF; abundance: many; v_gene: TRBV6-2/TRBV6-3; j_gene: TRBJ2-6; len: 13
CDR3aa: CASSIGLAGVQTYEQYF; abundance: many; v_gene: TRBV2; j_gene: TRBJ2-7; len: 17
CDR3aa: CASSLEPAWGEQFF; abundance: many; v_gene: TRBV11-2; j_gene: TRBJ2-1; len: 14
CDR3aa: CASSQTGGAYNEQFF; abundance: many; v_gene: TRBV12-3/TRBV12-4; j_gene: TRBJ2-1; len: 15
CDR3aa: CSARDASGSTDTQYF; abundance: NA; v_gene: TRBV20-1; j_gene: TRBJ2-3; len: 15
CDR3aa: CASSFPGTIEQYF; abundance: NA; v_gene: TRBV14; j_gene: TRBJ2-7; len: 13
CDR3aa: CASSHGGGHDF; abundance: few; v_gene: TRBV7-9; j_gene: TRBJ2-7; len: 11
CDR3aa: CSARDLRGFLTDTQYF; abundance: NA; v_gene: TRBV20-1; j_gene: TRBJ2-3; len: 16
CDR3aa: CASSSSGDETQYF; abundance: many; v_gene: TRBV7-9; j_gene: TRBJ2-5; len: 13
CDR3aa: CASSLTPGTGDYEQYF; abundance: many; v_gene: TRBV7-9; j_gene: TRBJ2-7; len: 16
CDR3aa: CASSELLGLKGGTEAFF; abundance: few; v_gene: TRBV2; j_gene: TRBJ1-1; len: 17
CDR3aa: CASSPGTASNQPQHF; abundance: medium-sized; v_gene: TRBV18; j_gene: TRBJ1-5; len: 15
CDR3aa: CASSSFYRASTDTQYF; abundance: NA; v_gene: TRBV7-9; j_gene: TRBJ2-3; len: 16
CDR3aa: CASSSDRAYYEQYF; abundance: few; v_gene: TRBV7-9; j_gene: TRBJ2-7; len: 14
CDR3aa: CASSLTYQGARDTQYF; abundance: few; v_gene: TRBV12-3/TRBV12-4; j_gene: TRBJ2-3; len: 16
CDR3aa: CSATTGALNEKLFF; abundance: NA; v_gene: TRBV20-1; j_gene: TRBJ1-4; len: 14
CDR3aa: CASSTTHRDRGLEQFF; abundance: NA; v_gene: TRBV2; j_gene: TRBJ2-1; len: 16
CDR3aa: CASSLSFAAGSTDTQYF; abundance: many; v_gene: TRBV7-9; j_gene: TRBJ2-3; len: 17
CDR3aa: CATGTARNYGYTF; abundance: many; v_gene: TRBV7-2; j_gene: TRBJ1-2; len: 13
CDR3aa: CASSLAPRREVKVWEQYF; abundance: many; v_gene: TRBV7-2; j_gene: TRBJ2-7; len: 18
CDR3aa: CASSLLAGTPYNEQFF; abundance: NA; v_gene: TRBV28; j_gene: TRBJ2-1; len: 16
CDR3aa: CASRTTGNEQFF; abundance: NA; v_gene: TRBV19; j_gene: TRBJ2-1; len: 12
CDR3aa: CAISDQLAGGSYNEQFF; abundance: NA; v_gene: TRBV10-3; j_gene: TRBJ2-1; len: 17
CDR3aa: CASRSPGPDYGYTF; abundance: NA; v_gene: TRBV5-1; j_gene: TRBJ1-2; len: 14
CDR3aa: CASSLPGLGNTIYF; abundance: many; v_gene: TRBV12-3/TRBV12-4; j_gene: TRBJ1-3; len: 14
CDR3aa: CASSPSLGREQYF; abundance: many; v_gene: TRBV7-2; j_gene: TRBJ2-7; len: 13
CDR3aa: CASSPTGNTGELFF; abundance: many; v_gene: TRBV5-1; j_gene: TRBJ2-2; len: 14
CDR3aa: CASSPRGLAGGYTGELFF; abundance: many; v_gene: TRBV19; j_gene: TRBJ2-2; len: 18
CDR3aa: CASSDVRLVEQYF; abundance: many; v_gene: TRBV2; j_gene: TRBJ2-7; len: 13